The table lists the clone carrying this T cell receptor (beta chain) with a few counts. Its antigen is currently unknown. The missing conserved phenylalanine or tryptophan at the end of this CDR3 makes a read error likely. The sample originates from a study of OX40 agonist ivuxolimab in advanced cancers. General study results and limits: Among the least clonally expanded were partial responders at 0.1-3.0 mg/kg.

Some clones are missing from TCRdb's copy, which holds only in-frame ones; the method was immunoSEQ multiplex PCR. The table has approximately 81,000 clones, around nine tenths seen once. The sequence was collected from an adult with an advanced solid tumor such as melanoma, head and neck, liver or kidney cancer. The sequenced sample was CD4+ or CD8+ T cells sorted from blood, obtained in a trial of the OX40 agonist ivuxolimab.

The CDR3 sequence: CASSQTGTWALNSPLHL. CDR3 bases: TGTGCCAGCAGCCAAACCGGGACATGGGCACTTAATTCACCCCTCCACCTT. The chain uses TRBV5-5 and TRBJ1-6; possible D gene TRBD1, 6 bases. The CDR3 has 17 residues. Germline CDR1 is SGHKS and CDR2 is YYEKEE (reference sequence). Trimming removed 4 bases at V and 6 bases at J, with 20 bases between.